What follows are 14 T cell receptor beta chains derived from one specimen sequenced in a study of a mutant IDH1 vaccine in newly diagnosed glioma. TCRdb's copy holds only in-frame clones and misses some; the assay was immunoSEQ multiplex PCR. The sample shows 50,000 to 70,000 clones, more than 75% of them seen only once. Described time point: week 23, last vaccination. Vaccination used 300 ug of mutant IDH1 20-mer peptide per dose, with topical imiquimod. These TCRs are of unknown antigen specificity. Sequenced here: PBMCs, sampled from a glioma patient whose treatment included an IDH1 peptide vaccine. These receptors were obtained from a man in his forties with glioma.

The chain recombines TRBV5-4 with TRBJ1-3, with D unresolved. Trimming took off 7 bases at V and 3 bases at J, with 8 bases between the two ends. The CDR3 consists of 12 residues. Germline CDR1 is SGHNT and CDR2 is YYREEE (reference sequence). CDR3 DNA: TGTGCCAGCGGTGGGAATGGAAACACCATATATTTT. Translating gives CASGGNGNTIYF.

V is TRBV7-4 and J is TRBJ2-1; 7 bases are shared with TRBD2. With V trimmed by 2 bases and J by 4 bases, 8 bases remained unmatched. Germline CDR1 reads SGHVT; CDR2 reads SQSDAQ. The CDR3 has 16 amino acids. CDR3: CASSLLTSPCYNEQFF. CDR3 in DNA: TGTGCCAGCAGCTTACTGACTAGCCCATGTTACAATGAGCAGTTCTTC.

J is TRBJ1-2 and V is TRBV20-1; D unclear. The CDR3 runs to 11 residues. Per the germline V gene, CDR1 is DFQATT and CDR2 is SNEGSKA (reference sequence). V was trimmed by 7 bases and J by 1 base, leaving 7 bases between them. The CDR3 nucleotides read TGCAGTGGGGCTATTAACTATGGCTACACCTTC. Translating it yields CSGAINYGYTF.

This clone was observed once. This chain links TRBV13 with TRBJ2-3; D is uncertain. Germline V gene lookup returns CDR1 PRHDT and CDR2 FYEKMQ (reference sequence). The V end lost 4 bases, the J end lost 6 bases, and 8 bases lay between the germline ends. This CDR3 has 12 residues. CDR3 loop: CASSYLGDTQYF. As DNA, the CDR3 is TGTGCCAGCAGCTACCTTGGGGATACGCAGTATTTT.

The count of this clone is one. The rearrangement joins TRBV18 to TRBJ2-1; maybe TRBD2 (6 bases). V was trimmed by 3 bases and J by 4 bases, leaving 7 bases between them. This CDR3 contains 13 residues. Germline assignment: CDR1 KGHSH and CDR2 LQKENI. CDR3 region: CASSPGLYNEQFF. CDR3 in DNA: TGTGCCAGCTCACCGGGACTGTACAATGAGCAGTTCTTC.

The chain uses TRBV10-1 and TRBJ2-7; the D gene could be TRBD1 or TRBD2 (5 bases each). This CDR3 contains 13 residues. Germline V CDR1 and CDR2: WNHNN, SYGVQD (reference sequence). V shed 3 bases and J shed 5 bases, with 11 bases lying between them. CDR3 DNA: TGCGCCAGCAGTGAACGAGGGGTTAACGAGCAGTACTTC. Translated, it gives CASSERGVNEQYF.

This clone has a single count. The genes are TRBV5-1 and TRBJ2-1; perhaps TRBD1 as D (6 bases). Germline CDR1 reads SGHRS; CDR2 reads YFSETQ. The CDR3 spans 15 residues. Trimming took off 1 base at V and 4 bases at J, with 12 bases between the two ends. The CDR3 region has the DNA TGCGCCAGCAGCTTGAGTGCAGGGGCGTACAATGAGCAGTTCTTC. This translates into CASSLSAGAYNEQFF.

CDR3 loop: CASSPTGPTSNEQFF. CDR3 DNA: TGTGCCAGCTCACCGACCGGACCTACTAGTAATGAGCAGTTCTTC. The V gene is TRBV18, the J gene TRBJ2-1, with a weak D call TRBD2 (5 bases). The germline V gene encodes CDR1 KGHSH and CDR2 LQKENI. Trimming removed 3 bases at V and 7 bases at J, with 16 bases between. The CDR3 spans 15 residues.

The rearrangement joins TRBV9 to TRBJ2-7; TRBD1 is a possible D gene (6 bases). CDR1 is SGDLS, CDR2 YYNGEE, per germline. V shed 0 bases and J shed 7 bases, with 14 bases lying between them. The CDR3 has 14 amino acids. CDR3 sequence (DNA): TGTGCCAGCAGCGTAGATGCACAGGGTGGGGAGCAGTACTTC. Its translation is CASSVDAQGGEQYF.

This chain joins TRBV7-2 and TRBJ2-7; D may be TRBD1 (6 bases). Looked up from germline, CDR1 is SGHTA and CDR2 is FQGNSA. V gave up 5 bases and J gave up 7 bases, with 12 bases separating them. This CDR3 has 12 residues. The CDR3 region has the DNA TGTGCCAGCAGCCCTTACGACAGGGAGCAGTACTTC. It specifies CASSPYDREQYF.

The CDR3 DNA reads TGTGCCTGGTCCGGAGCGGGGTCCTACGAGCAGTACTTC. As protein: CAWSGAGSYEQYF. The chain employs TRBV30 and TRBJ2-7; 7 bases are shared with TRBD2. The V and J ends lost 5 bases and 1 base, in that order; junction bases with no gene match: 5. Per the germline V gene, CDR1 is GTSNPN and CDR2 is SVGIG (reference sequence). CDR3 size: 13 residues. Full variable domain (rest looked up from reference TRBV30 and TRBJ2-7): SQTIHQWPATLVQPVGSPLSLECTVEGTSNPNLYWYRQAAGRGLQLLFYSVGIGQISSEVPQNLSASRPQDRQFILSSKKLLLSDSGFYLCAWSGAGSYEQYFGPGTRLTVT.

V is TRBV7-2 and J is TRBJ2-1, with 8 bases identical to TRBD1. Germline V lookup: CDR1 SGHTA, CDR2 FQGNSA. This CDR3 comprises 15 residues. The V segment lost 2 bases and the J segment 1 base; nucleotides outside the gene matches: 1. The CDR3 DNA reads as TGTGCCAGCAGCTTACAGGGGGCGTCCTACAATGAGCAGTTCTTC. Its protein is CASSLQGASYNEQFF.

V usage is TRBV15 and J usage is TRBJ2-3, with 11 bases fitting TRBD2. CDR3 size: 16 residues. V shed 6 bases, J shed 1 base, and the junction held 6 bases outside the gene matches. Germline CDR1 is LNHNV and CDR2 is YYDKDF (reference sequence). CDR3 region: CATRGKTSGGTDTQYF. The CDR3 DNA is TGTGCCACCAGGGGAAAGACTAGCGGGGGCACAGATACGCAGTATTTT.

This sequence joins TRBV4-2 and TRBJ1-5; the match to TRBD1 covers 7 bases. This CDR3 is 18 amino acids long. V dropped 5 bases and J dropped 3; count of bases not matched to a gene: 16. From germline, CDR1 is LGHNA and CDR2 YNFKEQ. The CDR3 nucleotides are TGTGCCAGCAGCATAAGGGAGGTCAGGGGGTTTCCCAATCAGCCCCAGCATTTT. Its protein product is CASSIREVRGFPNQPQHF.